This T cell receptor beta chain was captured by sequencing in a study of shared clonotypes between healthy human individuals. Comments on this clone: Its antigen is not known.

CD45RO negativity and positive selection for CCR7 defined naive CD8 cells, a population that excluded terminally differentiated effector memory CD45RA+ cells. The donors, all of them Caucasian adults, lived in Nashville, Tennessee. Study observations and caveats: Clonotypes that were shared across four donors made up roughly 5.2% of naive CD4 clonotypes.

The germline V gene has CDR1 SGHTA and CDR2 FQGNSA. This CDR3 is 13 amino acids long. Trimming removed 8 bases from V and 1 base from J; junction bases left unmatched: 4. Under the authors' procedure: ImmunoSEQ yielded junction-only sequences lacking quality scores, so filtering differed. Only in-frame clones appear in the TCRdb table, and some are missing; sequencing was by immunoSEQ multiplex PCR. That table supplies the V and J calls and clone size; D and trimming were determined from the DNA. The sample lists around 2,000,000 clones, about 95% occurring once. This chain links TRBV7-2 with TRBJ2-5; 7 nucleotides match TRBD1. This TCR was recovered from a man aged 18 to 29 in good health. The sequenced material came from naive CD8+ T cells sorted from blood. CDR3 region: CASGRDSQETQYF. DNA for the CDR3: TGTGCCAGCGGTAGGGACAGCCAAGAGACCCAGTACTTC.